This T cell receptor beta chain was sequenced during a study of cytomegalovirus exposure and HLA in healthy donors. Study-level information: Roughly 180 million T cells yielded 90 million to 130 million unique TCR beta sequences, as an earlier analysis found. Whole-study results and caveats: One variant, a missense change in DCLRE1C, was linked in a later analysis to TCR beta V- and J-gene trimming. Productive rates of about 90% or about 30% were seen for most TCR beta V segments in an earlier analysis.

CDR1 is SGHTA, CDR2 FQGNSA, per germline. Trimming removed 2 bases from V and 3 bases from J; junction bases left unmatched: 4. CDR3 length: 14 residues. This clone was recorded a few times. The target antigen is unknown. Amplification used 60 Vbeta primers and 13 Jbeta primers. Assay used: immunoSEQ multiplex PCR; TCRdb lists only in-frame clones, some missing. The sample lists 150,000 to 200,000 clones; under 85% were seen once. This TCR was sampled from a middle-aged man in good health and CMV-seropositive. This rearrangement joins TRBV7-2 to TRBJ2-7, with TRBD1 identical over 7 bases. Sequences were obtained from PBMCs. CDR3 protein: CASSLLGTVYEQYF. As DNA, the CDR3 is TGTGCCAGCAGCTTACTTGGGACAGTCTACGAGCAGTACTTC.